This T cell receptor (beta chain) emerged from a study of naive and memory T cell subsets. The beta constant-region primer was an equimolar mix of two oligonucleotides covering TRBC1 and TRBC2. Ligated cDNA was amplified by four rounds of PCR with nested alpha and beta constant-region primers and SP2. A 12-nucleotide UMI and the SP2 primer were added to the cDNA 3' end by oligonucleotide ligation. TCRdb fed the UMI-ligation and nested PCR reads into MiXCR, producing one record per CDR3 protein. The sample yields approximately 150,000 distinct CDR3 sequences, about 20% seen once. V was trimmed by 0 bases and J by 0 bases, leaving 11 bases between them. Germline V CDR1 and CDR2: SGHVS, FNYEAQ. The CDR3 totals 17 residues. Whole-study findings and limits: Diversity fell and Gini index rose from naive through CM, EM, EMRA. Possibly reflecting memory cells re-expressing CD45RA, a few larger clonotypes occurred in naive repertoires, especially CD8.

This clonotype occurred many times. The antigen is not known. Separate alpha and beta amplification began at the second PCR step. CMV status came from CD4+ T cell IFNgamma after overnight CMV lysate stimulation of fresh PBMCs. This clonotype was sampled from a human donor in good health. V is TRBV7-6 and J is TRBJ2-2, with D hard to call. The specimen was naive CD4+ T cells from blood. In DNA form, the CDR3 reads TGTGCCAGCAGCTTAGCGCGACAATTCGCGAACACCGGGGAGCTGTTTTTT. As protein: CASSLARQFANTGELFF.